The rows below give T cell receptor beta chains drawn from one sample of a study of T cell changes during pregnancy in multiple sclerosis. Clones were read by immunoSEQ multiplex PCR, and TCRdb kept only the in-frame ones, dropping some. Of approximately 100,000 clones detected, 94% appear once; the ten largest clones hold 2.2%. The sample was peripheral blood, taken in the third trimester of pregnancy. The receptor source for this set is a female donor with multiple sclerosis, enrolled in a pregnancy study. CDR3s include the opening cysteine and the closing phenylalanine or tryptophan. D genes are given only for firm matches. Size values are once, few and many counts, or a class for expanded clones, and some rows have none.

>TRBD2|TRBV15|NA|14|TRBJ2-1
TGTGCCACCAGCAGTAGAGCGGGAGGGGATGAGCAGTTCTTC
CATSSRAGGDEQFF
>NA|TRBV5-1|NA|15|TRBJ1-5
TGCGCCAGCAACCTACCGGACAGCTCGGGACAGCCCCAGCATTTT
CASNLPDSSGQPQHF
>NA|TRBV6-1|NA|13|TRBJ1-3
TGTGCCAGCAGGCCGAGCTCTGGAAACACCATATATTTT
CASRPSSGNTIYF
>NA|TRBV27|NA|15|TRBJ2-7
TGTGCCAGCAGTTTATTCCTAGGCAGCCCCTACGAGCAGTACTTC
CASSLFLGSPYEQYF
>TRBD1|TRBV13|NA|15|TRBJ2-7
TGTGCCAGCAGCTTGGCAGGGGGCGCGGGGTACGAGCAGTACTTC
CASSLAGGAGYEQYF
>NA|TRBV2|NA|15|TRBJ2-4
TGTGCCAGCAGTGGACAGACCCTAGCCAAAAACATTCAGTACTTC
CASSGQTLAKNIQYF
>TRBD2|TRBV29-1|NA|14|TRBJ2-3
TGCAGCCATATTAAGCGGGAGGGAAGAGATACGCAGTATTTT
CSHIKREGRDTQYF
>NA|TRBV5-5|NA|16|TRBJ1-1
TGTGCCAGCAGCTTGATCGGGCCATCTCGGGGGACTGAAGCTTTCTTT
CASSLIGPSRGTEAFF
>TRBD2|TRBV30|NA|13|TRBJ2-7
TGTGCCTGGAGTGAGGGACTACTCTACGAGCAGTACTTC
CAWSEGLLYEQYF
>NA|TRBV19|NA|14|TRBJ2-3
TGTGCCAGTAGTATGTTCGGGGGTTCAGATACGCAGTATTTT
CASSMFGGSDTQYF
>TRBD1|TRBV7-2|once|13|TRBJ1-2
TGTGCCAGCAGCCCAGACAGGGTAACCGGCTACACCTTC
CASSPDRVTGYTF
>TRBD2|TRBV7-2|NA|15|TRBJ2-1
TGTGCCAGCAGCTTAGTTTCCGGGAGGAGGAATGAGCAGTTCTTC
CASSLVSGRRNEQFF
>NA|TRBV5-1|NA|14|TRBJ2-3
TGCGCCAGCAGCCACACAGGGAGCACAGATACGCAGTATTTT
CASSHTGSTDTQYF
>NA|TRBV7-9|once|15|TRBJ2-7
TGTGCCAGCAGCTTAGAGGCAGGGGACACCTACGAGCAGTACTTC
CASSLEAGDTYEQYF
>NA|TRBV27|NA|13|TRBJ2-5
TGTGCCAGCAGTAGGGAGGACCAAGAGACCCAGTACTTC
CASSREDQETQYF
>TRBD1|TRBV9|once|15|TRBJ1-3
TGTGCCAGCAGCGCCTCCGGGACAGGCGGAAACACCATATATTTT
CASSASGTGGNTIYF
>TRBD2|TRBV7-9|NA|13|TRBJ2-7
TGTGCCAGCAGGCTAGCGGGTCCCTACGAGCAGTACTTC
CASRLAGPYEQYF
>TRBD2|TRBV4-1|NA|15|TRBJ2-1
TGCGCCAGCAGCCTCGGGGTAGCGGGGTTCAATGAGCAGTTCTTC
CASSLGVAGFNEQFF
>NA|TRBV7-9|NA|13|TRBJ2-5
TGTGCCAGCACCACGGACAGACAAGAGACCCAGTACTTC
CASTTDRQETQYF
>NA|TRBV29-1|NA|13|TRBJ1-5
TGCAGCGTTCAAGGGGGGAGGGATCAGCCCCAGCATTTT
CSVQGGRDQPQHF
>TRBD2|TRBV28|NA|13|TRBJ2-5
TGTGCCGGGGGACTAGCGGGGCAAGAGACCCAGTACTTC
CAGGLAGQETQYF
>TRBD1|TRBV15|NA|14|TRBJ2-7
TGTGCCACCAGCGACAGGGGGCTTCGCTACGAGCAGTACTTC
CATSDRGLRYEQYF
>TRBD2|TRBV7-2|NA|21|TRBJ2-4
TGTGCCAGCAGCTTAGCCCCTCGCCTAGCGGGAGGTAGTCTAGCCAAAAACATTCAGTACTTC
CASSLAPRLAGGSLAKNIQYF
>NA|TRBV10-3|NA|12|TRBJ1-2
TGTGCCATCAGTGAGTACGAGGGTTCTTACACCTTC
CAISEYEGSYTF
>NA|TRBV28|NA|17|TRBJ1-5
TGTGCCAGCAGTGCGGAGAGGGTATACGGCCGCAATCAGCCCCAGCATTTT
CASSAERVYGRNQPQHF